This TCR beta chain stems from a study of T cells after yellow fever vaccination. The CDR3 covers 14 residues. CDR1 SGHTA and CDR2 FQGNSA come from the germline V gene. V was clipped by 5 bases and J by 2 bases, with 13 bases between them. Study-wide points: Re-detected after boosting: most primary clones, 96% of CD4 and less than 90% of CD8. The CD4 and CD8 compartments had a small share of their clonotypes in common. It was the secondary response that reached its peak faster, day 5 versus 15, but it was weaker.

By 5'RACE template switching, TCR cDNA was produced, with a universal primer site and UMIs added in the process. TCRdb fed the 5' RACE reads into MiXCR, producing one record per CDR3 protein. This table has 300,000 to 350,000 distinct CDR3 sequences, 9.5% to 12% appearing once. This clonotype has ten or more counts. Its specificity is unknown. The sequence came from a man aged 18-30 years who received the YFV17D yellow fever vaccine. The sample was CD4+ T cells sorted from PBMCs, taken 45 days after the yellow fever booster vaccination. The genes are TRBV7-2 and TRBJ2-7; D perhaps matches TRBD1 (5 bases). The CDR3: CASSTFDRPYEQYF. The CDR3 nucleotides read TGTGCCAGCAGCACCTTCGACAGACCCTACGAGCAGTACTTC. The complete variable domain, with remaining parts taken from reference TRBV7-2 and TRBJ2-7, reads GAGVSQSPSNKVTEKGKDVELRCDPISGHTALYWYRQSLGQGLEFLIYFQGNSAPDKSGLPSDRFSAERTGGSVSTLTIQRTQQEDSAVYLCASSTFDRPYEQYFGPGTRLTVT.